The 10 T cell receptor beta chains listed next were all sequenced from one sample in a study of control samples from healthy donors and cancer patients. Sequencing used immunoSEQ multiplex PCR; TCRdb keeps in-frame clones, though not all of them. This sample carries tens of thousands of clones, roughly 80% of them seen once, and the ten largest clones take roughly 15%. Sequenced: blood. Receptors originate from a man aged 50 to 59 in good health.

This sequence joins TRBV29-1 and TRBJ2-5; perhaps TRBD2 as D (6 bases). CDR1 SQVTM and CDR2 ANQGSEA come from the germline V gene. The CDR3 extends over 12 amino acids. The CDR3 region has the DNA TGCACCCTTGGGGGGACCCAAGAGACCCAGTACTTC. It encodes CTLGGTQETQYF.

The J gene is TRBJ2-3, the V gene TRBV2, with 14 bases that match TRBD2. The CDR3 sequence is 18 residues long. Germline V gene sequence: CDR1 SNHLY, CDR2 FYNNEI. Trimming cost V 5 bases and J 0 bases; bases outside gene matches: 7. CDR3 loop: CASSKTSGRGPSTDTQYF. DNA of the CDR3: TGTGCCAGCAGTAAGACTAGCGGGAGGGGGCCTAGCACAGATACGCAGTATTTT.

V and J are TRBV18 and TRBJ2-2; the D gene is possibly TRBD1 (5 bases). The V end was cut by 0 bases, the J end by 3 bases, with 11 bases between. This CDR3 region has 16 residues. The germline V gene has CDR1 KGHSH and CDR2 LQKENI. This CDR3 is CASSPPSRGDTGELFF. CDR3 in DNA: TGTGCCAGCTCACCACCCTCAAGGGGCGACACCGGGGAGCTGTTTTTT.

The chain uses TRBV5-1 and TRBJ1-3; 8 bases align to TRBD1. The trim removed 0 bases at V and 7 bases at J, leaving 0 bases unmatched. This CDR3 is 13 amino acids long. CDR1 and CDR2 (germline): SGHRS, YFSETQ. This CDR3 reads CASSLDRGNTIYF. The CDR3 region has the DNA TGCGCCAGCAGCTTGGACAGGGGGAACACCATATATTTT.

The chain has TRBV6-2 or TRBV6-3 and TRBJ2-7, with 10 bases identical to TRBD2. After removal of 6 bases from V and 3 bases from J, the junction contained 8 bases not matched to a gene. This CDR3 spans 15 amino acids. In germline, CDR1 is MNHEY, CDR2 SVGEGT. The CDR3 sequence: CASSRLLAGVYEQYF. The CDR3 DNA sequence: TGTGCCAGCAGCCGTCTCCTAGCGGGAGTCTACGAGCAGTACTTC.

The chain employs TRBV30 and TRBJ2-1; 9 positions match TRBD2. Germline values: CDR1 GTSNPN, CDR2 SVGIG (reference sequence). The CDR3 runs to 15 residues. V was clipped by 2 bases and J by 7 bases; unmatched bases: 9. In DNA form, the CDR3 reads TGTGCCTGGAGTCGTTTTAAAACTAGCGGGAATGAGCAGTTCTTC. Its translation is CAWSRFKTSGNEQFF.

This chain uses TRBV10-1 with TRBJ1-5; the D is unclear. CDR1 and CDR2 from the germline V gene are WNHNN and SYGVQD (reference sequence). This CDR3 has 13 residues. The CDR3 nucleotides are TGCGGGGGTCGAAGTGGGGAAATTCAGCCCCAGCATTTT. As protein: CGGRSGEIQPQHF.

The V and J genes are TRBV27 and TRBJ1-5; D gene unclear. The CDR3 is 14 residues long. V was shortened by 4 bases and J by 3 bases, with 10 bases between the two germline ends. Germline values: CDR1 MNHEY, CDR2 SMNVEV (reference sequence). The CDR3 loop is CASSSLGSNQPQHF. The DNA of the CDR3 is TGTGCCAGCAGTTCCCTGGGGTCCAATCAGCCCCAGCATTTT.

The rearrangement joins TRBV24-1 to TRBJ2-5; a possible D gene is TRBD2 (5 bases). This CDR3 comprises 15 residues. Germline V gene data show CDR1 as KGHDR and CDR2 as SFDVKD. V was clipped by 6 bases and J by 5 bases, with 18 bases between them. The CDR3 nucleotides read TGTGCCACCAGTAGCTCCAAACAAAAGCGGGAGACCCAGTACTTC. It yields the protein CATSSSKQKRETQYF.

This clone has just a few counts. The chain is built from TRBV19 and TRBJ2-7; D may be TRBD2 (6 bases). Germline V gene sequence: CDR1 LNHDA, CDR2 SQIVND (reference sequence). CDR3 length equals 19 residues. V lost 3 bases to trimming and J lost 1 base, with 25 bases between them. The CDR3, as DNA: TGTGCCAGTAGTATCGACGCCGGATCCTCGGGGGAGAGGTCCTACGAGCAGTACTTC. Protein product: CASSIDAGSSGERSYEQYF. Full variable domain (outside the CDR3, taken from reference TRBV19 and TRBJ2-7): DGGITQSPKYLFRKEGQNVTLSCEQNLNHDAMYWYRQDPGQGLRLIYYSQIVNDFQKGDIAEGYSVSREKKESFPLTVTSAQKNPTAFYLCASSIDAGSSGERSYEQYFGPGTRLTVT.